This entry features one TCR beta chain sequence. The junction departs from germline at one end; a sequencing error may be responsible. The sample originates from a study of T cell clones after liver transplantation. The CDR3 runs to 11 residues. CDR1 is SGHNT and CDR2 is YENEEA in the germline V gene. The method was immunoSEQ multiplex PCR; TCRdb's version includes in-frame clones alone and lacks a portion of them. The repertoire includes some 120,000 clones, approximately 90% of them detected once, and around 0.8% sits in the top ten. The source was CD4+ T cells from blood, collected 12 months after liver transplant. This sequence joins TRBV11-3 and TRBJ1-1; TRBD1 matches 7 bases. The sequence was obtained from a human patient who received a liver transplant. Some T cells may trace back to the graft donor. This CDR3 reads CASSFGRGEVF. Written as DNA, the CDR3 is TGTGCCAGCAGCTTCGGCAGGGGGGAGGTCTTT.